Below are 22 T cell receptor beta chains sequenced from a single sample in a study of T-cell memory formation after mild COVID-19. TCRdb reanalysed the 5' RACE reads using MiXCR and keeps one entry per CDR3 protein. The table includes about 81,000 distinct CDR3 sequences, around a quarter detected once. Sequenced sample: PBMCs or a T cell subset sorted from them (not recorded which). The receptor source for this set is a man between 18 and 29 years old who had mild COVID-19 (a few samples of this study predate the infection). Cell type and time point are not known.

The chain combines TRBV20-1 with TRBJ2-3; perhaps TRBD2 as D (5 bases). The CDR3 has 15 residues. CDR1 is DFQATT and CDR2 is SNEGSKA in the germline V gene (reference sequence). V was shortened by 0 bases and J by 5 bases, with 15 bases between the two germline ends. This CDR3 reads CSARDLGVVVDTQYF. Here the CDR3 DNA reads TGCAGTGCTAGAGATCTCGGGGTGGTAGTAGATACGCAGTATTTT.

The rearrangement links TRBV12-3 or TRBV12-4 to TRBJ1-2; no reliable D call. This CDR3 spans 15 amino acids. V lost 8 bases to trimming and J lost 4 bases, with 20 bases between them. The CDR3 coding sequence is TGTGCCAGCCGGACTCCAGGCCAAGGAGGCTATGGCTACACCTTC. Amino acid sequence: CASRTPGQGGYGYTF.

The chain couples TRBV20-1 to TRBJ1-1; D gene unclear. CDR1 and CDR2 (germline): DFQATT, SNEGSKA (reference sequence). This CDR3 region has 15 residues. V was trimmed by 5 bases and J by 3 bases, leaving 19 bases between them. CDR3 DNA sequence: TGCAGTGCTTTAGACGCGGCACTCTGGGACACTGAAGCTTTCTTT. Its translation is CSALDAALWDTEAFF.

This clonotype was observed a handful of times. The chain recombines TRBV5-5 with TRBJ2-3, with D possibly called TRBD1 or TRBD2 (5 bases each). Per germline, CDR1 SGHKS and CDR2 YYEKEE (reference sequence). The V end was cut by 2 bases, the J end by 2 bases, with 12 bases between. The CDR3 consists of 15 residues. Here the CDR3 DNA reads TGTGCCAGCAGCTTCTGGGACGGATACACAGATACGCAGTATTTT. Protein: CASSFWDGYTDTQYF.

The J gene is TRBJ2-4, the V gene TRBV6-2 or TRBV6-3, with 7 nucleotides matching TRBD2. V lost 5 bases and J lost 7; bases outside the gene matches: 14. The germline V gene has CDR1 MNHEY and CDR2 SVGEGT. This CDR3 spans 16 amino acids. Written as DNA, the CDR3 is TGTGCCAGCAGTCCGTCCAGGACTAGTAAAGGGAACATTCAGTACTTC. Protein: CASSPSRTSKGNIQYF.

This clonotype has only a few counts. The chain joins TRBV6-2 or TRBV6-3 to TRBJ1-5; 8 bases fit TRBD1. The ends lost 7 bases at V and 0 bases at J; junction bases unmatched: 14. Germline CDR1 MNHEY, CDR2 SVGEGT. The CDR3 is 18 amino acids. CDR3 amino acids: CASTMRPGGSSSNQPQHF. The CDR3 DNA is TGTGCCAGCACCATGCGGCCAGGGGGCTCCTCTAGCAATCAGCCCCAGCATTTT.

This clonotype was detected a few times. The chain recombines TRBV5-1 with TRBJ1-2; 7 bases fit TRBD1. Germline CDR1 reads SGHRS; CDR2 reads YFSETQ. The V gene end was trimmed by 7 bases and the J gene end by 3 bases; junction bases not matched to a gene: 9. The CDR3 spans 14 residues. The DNA of the CDR3 is TGCGCCAGCTCAGGGGGGGGCGCTGACTATGGCTACACCTTC. Translating gives CASSGGGADYGYTF. Together with reference TRBV5-1 and TRBJ1-2, the CDR3 gives the full variable domain: KAGVTQTPRYLIKTRGQQVTLSCSPISGHRSVSWYQQTPGQGLQFLFEYFSETQRNKGNFPGRFSGRQFSNSRSEMNVSTLELGDSALYLCASSGGGADYGYTFGSGTRLTVV.

This clonotype was recorded many times. Sequence at one end of the junction differs from germline and may be a read error. This rearrangement joins TRBV20-1 to TRBJ2-1; tentative D call: TRBD1 (6 bases). There are 15 residues in the CDR3. Per germline, CDR1 DFQATT and CDR2 SNEGSKA (reference sequence). In DNA form, the CDR3 reads TGCAGTGCTCGAGAGGGGAGACAGGCCTACAATGAGCAGTTCTTC. Translation gives CSAREGRQAYNEQFF.

The chain has TRBV15 and TRBJ1-1; 10 bases map to TRBD1. The CDR3 runs to 19 residues. Germline trimming cut 0 bases from V and 4 bases from J; bases unmatched to any gene: 14. Germline loops: CDR1 LNHNV, CDR2 YYDKDF (reference sequence). The CDR3 sequence: CATSRDSDRGPRWGTEAFF. The CDR3 nucleotides read TGTGCCACCAGCAGAGACTCAGACAGGGGGCCTAGGTGGGGCACTGAAGCTTTCTTT.

V usage is TRBV5-1 and J usage is TRBJ1-4; D not certain. This CDR3 is 12 amino acids long. Germline CDR1 reads SGHRS; CDR2 reads YFSETQ. V was pared by 1 base and J by 8 bases, with 6 bases between. The CDR3 here is CASSLHGEKLFF. The CDR3, as DNA: TGCGCCAGCAGCTTGCACGGCGAAAAACTGTTTTTT.

The chain is built from TRBV15 and TRBJ2-7; no clear D gene. There are 14 residues in the CDR3. Germline assignment: CDR1 LNHNV and CDR2 YYDKDF (reference sequence). V lost 0 bases and J 3 bases, leaving 9 bases between the germline ends. CDR3 residues: CATSRDRAIYEQYV. Written as DNA, the CDR3 is TGTGCCACCAGCAGAGATCGCGCCATCTACGAGCAGTACGTC.

The chain links TRBV5-6 to TRBJ1-6; 12 nucleotides line up with TRBD1. Germline V gene sequence: CDR1 SGHDT, CDR2 YYEEEE. The CDR3 sequence is 15 residues long. V lost 4 bases and J lost 10; bases outside the gene matches: 6. CDR3 in amino acids: CASSVGQGARSPLHF. The CDR3 nucleotides are TGTGCCAGCAGCGTGGGACAGGGGGCGCGATCACCCCTCCACTTT. The entire variable domain, with the rest obtained from reference TRBV5-6 and TRBJ1-6, is as follows: DAGVTQSPTHLIKTRGQQVTLRCSPKSGHDTVSWYQQALGQGPQFIFQYYEEEERQRGNFPDRFSGHQFPNYSSELNVNALLLGDSALYLCASSVGQGARSPLHFGNGTRLTVT.

The chain joins TRBV4-1 to TRBJ2-1, with 8 nucleotides matching TRBD2. Germline CDR1 and CDR2: MGHRA and YSYEKL. The CDR3 is 19 amino acids. Trimming took 1 base from V and 5 from J; bases not matched to a gene: 16. CDR3 region: CASSQAARLGLDKNNEQFF. The DNA for the CDR3 is TGCGCCAGCAGCCAAGCCGCACGATTGGGACTAGACAAAAACAATGAGCAGTTCTTC.

The genes are TRBV11-3 and TRBJ2-7; no clear D gene. Between the trimmed V and J ends, which lost 1 base and 3 bases, there was a span of 16 bases. Germline V CDR1 and CDR2: SGHNT, YENEEA. This CDR3 is built from 16 residues. CDR3 nucleotide sequence: TGTGCCAGCAGCTTAGGAGTGGTCCTCGGTGACTACGAGCAGTACTTC. Its translation: CASSLGVVLGDYEQYF.

This clonotype was counted between two and nine times. The V gene is TRBV11-2, the J gene TRBJ2-7; the D gene is possibly TRBD1 (7 bases). The CDR3 contains 17 residues. CDR1 and CDR2 from the germline V gene are SGHAT and FQNNGV. The ends were cut back, 0 bases at V and 4 bases at J, with 19 bases in the middle. The DNA for the CDR3 is TGTGCCAGCAGCTTAGATCCTAGCGAGGGGGCAATATACGAGCAGTACTTC. It encodes CASSLDPSEGAIYEQYF.

The chain recombines TRBV20-1 with TRBJ2-2; TRBD2 matches at 8 bases. The CDR3 has 15 amino acids. CDR1 DFQATT and CDR2 SNEGSKA come from the germline V gene (reference sequence). After removal of 5 bases from V and 1 base from J, the junction contained 6 bases not matched to a gene. CDR3 nucleotide sequence: TGCAGTGCTGTTCCGGCGGGGGGGAACACCGGGGAGCTGTTTTTT. Translating it yields CSAVPAGGNTGELFF.

This rearrangement joins TRBV6-2 or TRBV6-3 to TRBJ1-1; weak D call: TRBD1 (6 bases). The CDR3 has 15 amino acids. V shed 0 bases and J shed 10 bases, with 18 bases lying between them. Germline V gene sequence: CDR1 MNHEY, CDR2 SVGEGT. The CDR3 bases are TGTGCCAGCAGTTACTCAGCGGGGGCCCGCGGCGGAGCTTTCTTT. Residues: CASSYSAGARGGAFF.

The V call is TRBV20-1, the J call TRBJ1-2; D is unclear. The CDR3 runs to 13 residues. Per the germline V gene, CDR1 is DFQATT and CDR2 is SNEGSKA (reference sequence). V lost 4 bases and J 3 bases, leaving 12 bases between the germline ends. CDR3 amino acids: CSANSPGDYGYTF. The CDR3 region has the DNA TGCAGTGCTAACAGCCCCGGGGACTATGGCTACACCTTC.

The chain combines TRBV21-1 with TRBJ2-3. TRBV21-1 is noted as a pseudogene. This CDR3 comprises 14 residues. DNA of the CDR3: TGTGCCAGCAGCAAAGCAGCCGAGTTAGATACGCAGTATTTT. Residues: CASSKAAELDTQYF.

There are a few counts of this clonotype. V usage is TRBV7-8 and J usage is TRBJ2-5; D ambiguous. V gave up 7 bases and J gave up 1 base, with 16 bases separating them. This CDR3 is built from 15 residues. Germline loops: CDR1 SGHVS, CDR2 FQNEAQ. The CDR3 DNA reads as TGTGCCAGCACCCTCTTGGGAAGGATCCAAGAGACCCAGTACTTC. It encodes CASTLLGRIQETQYF.

This clonotype was detected many times. The rearrangement links TRBV20-1 to TRBJ2-2, with D uncertain. V gave up 3 bases and J gave up 7 bases, with 9 bases separating them. The CDR3 is 12 residues long. Germline CDR1 reads DFQATT; CDR2 reads SNEGSKA (reference sequence). The CDR3: CSASQPLGELFF. DNA for the CDR3: TGCAGTGCTAGTCAACCGCTCGGGGAGCTGTTTTTT.

This sequence joins TRBV4-1 and TRBJ1-6, with D perhaps matching TRBD1 (6 bases). Trimming removed 0 bases at V and 7 bases at J, with 13 bases between. CDR3 length: 16 residues. The germline CDR1 and CDR2 sequences are MGHRA and YSYEKL. The CDR3 DNA sequence: TGCGCCAGCAGCCAAGACTTCACAGGGCGCAATTCACCCCTCCACTTT. Translated: CASSQDFTGRNSPLHF.